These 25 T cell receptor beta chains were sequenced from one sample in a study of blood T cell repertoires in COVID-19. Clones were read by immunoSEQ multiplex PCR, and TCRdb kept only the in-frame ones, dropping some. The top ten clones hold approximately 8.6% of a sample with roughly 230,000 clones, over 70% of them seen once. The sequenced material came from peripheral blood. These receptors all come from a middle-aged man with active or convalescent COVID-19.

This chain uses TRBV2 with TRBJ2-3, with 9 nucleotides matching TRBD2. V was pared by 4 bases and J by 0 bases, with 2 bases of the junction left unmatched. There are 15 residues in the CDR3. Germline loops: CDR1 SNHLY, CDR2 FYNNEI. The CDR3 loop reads CASSGLAGSTDTQYF. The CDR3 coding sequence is TGTGCCAGCAGTGGCCTAGCGGGGAGCACAGATACGCAGTATTTT.

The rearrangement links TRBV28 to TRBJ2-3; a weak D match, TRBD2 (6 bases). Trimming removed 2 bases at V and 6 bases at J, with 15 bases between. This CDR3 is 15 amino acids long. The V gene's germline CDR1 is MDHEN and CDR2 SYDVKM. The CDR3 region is CASSLNPGVGDTQYF. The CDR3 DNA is TGTGCCAGCAGTTTAAATCCGGGAGTAGGGGATACGCAGTATTTT.

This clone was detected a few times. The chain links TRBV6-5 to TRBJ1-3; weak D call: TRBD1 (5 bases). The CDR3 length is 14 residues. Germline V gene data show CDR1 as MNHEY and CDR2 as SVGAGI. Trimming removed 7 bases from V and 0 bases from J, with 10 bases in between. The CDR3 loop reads CASISGVSGNTIYF. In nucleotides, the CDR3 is TGTGCCAGCATATCGGGGGTCTCTGGAAACACCATATATTTT.

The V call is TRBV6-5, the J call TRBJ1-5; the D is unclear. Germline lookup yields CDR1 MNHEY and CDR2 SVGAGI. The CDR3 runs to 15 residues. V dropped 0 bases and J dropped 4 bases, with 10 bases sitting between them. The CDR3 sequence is CASSYSTGKNQPQHF. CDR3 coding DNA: TGTGCCAGCAGTTACTCGACCGGGAAAAATCAGCCCCAGCATTTT.

CDR3 protein: CASSSTRGQFF. CDR3 sequence (DNA): TGTGCCAGCAGCTCAACCAGGGGGCAGTTCTTC. The genes are TRBV11-3 and TRBJ2-1; maybe TRBD1 (6 bases). Per germline, CDR1 SGHNT and CDR2 YENEEA. The CDR3 consists of 11 residues. The V end was cut by 4 bases, the J end by 12 bases, with 10 bases between.

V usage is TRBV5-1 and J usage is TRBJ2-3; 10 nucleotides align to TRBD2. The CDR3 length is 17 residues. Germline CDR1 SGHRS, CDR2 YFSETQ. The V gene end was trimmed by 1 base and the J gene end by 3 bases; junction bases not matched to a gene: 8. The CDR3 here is CASSLSSSGSRTDTQYF. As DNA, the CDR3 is TGCGCCAGCAGCTTGTCGTCTAGCGGGAGTAGGACAGATACGCAGTATTTT.

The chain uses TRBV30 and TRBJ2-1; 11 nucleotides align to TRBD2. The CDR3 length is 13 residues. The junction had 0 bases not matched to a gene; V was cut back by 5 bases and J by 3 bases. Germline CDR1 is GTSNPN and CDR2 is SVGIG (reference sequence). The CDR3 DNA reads TGTGCCTGGGGGACTAGCGGCTACAATGAGCAGTTCTTC. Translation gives CAWGTSGYNEQFF.

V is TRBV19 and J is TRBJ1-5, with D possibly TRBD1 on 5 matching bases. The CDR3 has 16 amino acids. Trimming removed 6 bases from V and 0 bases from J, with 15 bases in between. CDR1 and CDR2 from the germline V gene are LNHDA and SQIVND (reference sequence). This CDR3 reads CASSPGGGNSNQPQHF. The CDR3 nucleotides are TGTGCCAGTAGCCCCGGGGGAGGGAATAGCAATCAGCCCCAGCATTTT.

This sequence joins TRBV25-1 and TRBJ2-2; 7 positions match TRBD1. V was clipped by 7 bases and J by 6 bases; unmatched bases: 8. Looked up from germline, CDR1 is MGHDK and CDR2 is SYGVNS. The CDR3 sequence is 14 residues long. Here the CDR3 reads CASTITDRSGELFF. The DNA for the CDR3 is TGTGCCAGCACCATAACGGACAGGTCCGGGGAGCTGTTTTTT.

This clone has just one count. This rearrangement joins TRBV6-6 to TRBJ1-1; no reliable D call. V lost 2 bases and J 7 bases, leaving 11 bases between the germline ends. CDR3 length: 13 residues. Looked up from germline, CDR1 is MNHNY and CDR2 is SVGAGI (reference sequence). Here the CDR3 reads CASSYAEESEAFF. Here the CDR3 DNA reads TGTGCCAGCAGTTACGCAGAAGAAAGTGAAGCTTTCTTT.

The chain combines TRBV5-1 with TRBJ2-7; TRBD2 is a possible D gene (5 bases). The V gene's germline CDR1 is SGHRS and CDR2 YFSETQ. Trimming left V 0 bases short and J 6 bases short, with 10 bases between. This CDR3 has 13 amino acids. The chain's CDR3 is CASSLELVPEQYF. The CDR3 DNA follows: TGCGCCAGCAGCTTGGAACTAGTTCCCGAGCAGTACTTC.

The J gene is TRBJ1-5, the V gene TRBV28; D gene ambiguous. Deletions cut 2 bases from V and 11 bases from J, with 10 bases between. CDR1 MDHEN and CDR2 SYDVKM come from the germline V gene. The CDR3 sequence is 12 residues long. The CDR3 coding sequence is TGTGCCAGCAGTTTACCTATGACATCCCAGCATTTT. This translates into CASSLPMTSQHF.

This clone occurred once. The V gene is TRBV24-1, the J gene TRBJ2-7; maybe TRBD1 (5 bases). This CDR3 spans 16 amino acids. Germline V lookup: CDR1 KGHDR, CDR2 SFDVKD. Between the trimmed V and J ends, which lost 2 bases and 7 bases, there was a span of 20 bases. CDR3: CATSDSSKTASGEQYF. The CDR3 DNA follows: TGTGCCACCAGTGATTCCTCCAAGACAGCCTCTGGTGAGCAGTACTTC.

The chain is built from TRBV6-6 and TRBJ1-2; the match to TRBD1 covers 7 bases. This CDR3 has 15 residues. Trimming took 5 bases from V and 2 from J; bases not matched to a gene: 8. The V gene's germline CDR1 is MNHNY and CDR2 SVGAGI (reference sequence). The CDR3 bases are TGTGCCAGCAGTCTCAAATTACAGGGGAACTATGGCTACACCTTC. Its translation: CASSLKLQGNYGYTF.

The CDR3 DNA sequence: TGTGCCAGCAGTGAATTGGGGACTAGCGGGAGTCATGAGCAGTTCTTC. This sequence encodes CASSELGTSGSHEQFF. This chain uses TRBV25-1 with TRBJ2-1; 14 nucleotides line up with TRBD2. V was clipped by 1 base and J by 8 bases; unmatched bases: 4. Germline V gene data show CDR1 as MGHDK and CDR2 as SYGVNS. The CDR3 sequence is 16 residues long.

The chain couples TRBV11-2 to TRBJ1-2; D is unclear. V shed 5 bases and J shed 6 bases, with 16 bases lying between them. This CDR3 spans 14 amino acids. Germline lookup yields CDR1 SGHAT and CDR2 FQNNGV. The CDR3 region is CASSPRTGSNGYTF. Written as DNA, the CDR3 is TGTGCCAGCAGCCCCCGGACGGGGTCAAATGGCTACACCTTC.

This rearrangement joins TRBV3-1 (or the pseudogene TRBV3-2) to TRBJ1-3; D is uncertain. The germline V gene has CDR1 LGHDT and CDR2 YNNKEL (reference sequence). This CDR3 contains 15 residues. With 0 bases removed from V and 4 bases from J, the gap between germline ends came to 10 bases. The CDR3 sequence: CASSQDSGIGNTIYF. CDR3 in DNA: TGTGCCAGCAGCCAAGATTCGGGGATAGGAAACACCATATATTTT.

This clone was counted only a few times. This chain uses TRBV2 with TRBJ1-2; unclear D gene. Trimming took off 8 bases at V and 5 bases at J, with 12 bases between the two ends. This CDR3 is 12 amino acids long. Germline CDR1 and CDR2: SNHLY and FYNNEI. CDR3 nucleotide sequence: TGTGCCAGCCAGAGGAGTGGTTATGGCTACACCTTC. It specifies CASQRSGYGYTF.

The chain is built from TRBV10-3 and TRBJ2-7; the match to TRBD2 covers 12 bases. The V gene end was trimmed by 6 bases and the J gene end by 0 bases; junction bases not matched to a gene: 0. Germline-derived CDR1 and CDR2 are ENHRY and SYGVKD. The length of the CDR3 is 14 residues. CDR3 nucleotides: TGTGCCATCAGACTAGCGGGGGGCTCCTACGAGCAGTACTTC. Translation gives CAIRLAGGSYEQYF.

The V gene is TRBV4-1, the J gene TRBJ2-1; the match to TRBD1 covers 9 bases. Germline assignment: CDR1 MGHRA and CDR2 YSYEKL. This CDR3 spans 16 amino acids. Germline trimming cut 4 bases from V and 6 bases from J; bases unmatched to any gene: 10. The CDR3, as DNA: TGCGCCAGCAGCCCAGGACGGGACAGGGTTCTCAATGAGCAGTTCTTC. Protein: CASSPGRDRVLNEQFF.

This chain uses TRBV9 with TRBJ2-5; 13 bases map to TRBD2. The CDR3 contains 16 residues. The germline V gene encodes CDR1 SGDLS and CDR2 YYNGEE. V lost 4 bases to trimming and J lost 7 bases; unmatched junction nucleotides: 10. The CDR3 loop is CASSPKTSGRTGTQYF. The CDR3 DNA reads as TGTGCCAGCAGCCCGAAGACTAGCGGGAGGACGGGGACCCAGTACTTC. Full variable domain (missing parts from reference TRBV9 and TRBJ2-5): DSGVTQTPKHLITATGQRVTLRCSPRSGDLSVYWYQQSLDQGLQFLIQYYNGEERAKGNILERFSAQQFPDLHSELNLSSLELGDSALYFCASSPKTSGRTGTQYFGPGTRLLVL.

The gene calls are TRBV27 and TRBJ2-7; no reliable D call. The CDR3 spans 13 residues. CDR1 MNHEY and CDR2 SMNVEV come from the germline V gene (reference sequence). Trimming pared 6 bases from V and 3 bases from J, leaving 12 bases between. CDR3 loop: CASRPAGSYEQYF. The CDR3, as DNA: TGTGCCAGCAGACCGGCAGGAAGCTACGAGCAGTACTTC.

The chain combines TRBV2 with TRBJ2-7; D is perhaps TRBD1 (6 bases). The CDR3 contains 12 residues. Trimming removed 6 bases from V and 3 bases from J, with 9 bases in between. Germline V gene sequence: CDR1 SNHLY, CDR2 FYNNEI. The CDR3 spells CASRRDNYEQYF. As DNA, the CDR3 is TGTGCCAGCAGACGGGACAACTACGAGCAGTACTTC. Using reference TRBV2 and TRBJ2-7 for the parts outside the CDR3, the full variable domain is EPEVTQTPSHQVTQMGQEVILRCVPISNHLYFYWYRQILGQKVEFLVSFYNNEISEKSEIFDDQFSVERPDGSNFTLKIRSTKLEDSAMYFCASRRDNYEQYFGPGTRLTVT.

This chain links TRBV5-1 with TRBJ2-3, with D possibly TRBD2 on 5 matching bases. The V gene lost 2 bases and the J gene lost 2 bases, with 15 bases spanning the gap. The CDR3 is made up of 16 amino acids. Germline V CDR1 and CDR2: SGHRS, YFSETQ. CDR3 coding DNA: TGCGCCAGCAGCTTTGAGGGTAGAGGGATCACAGATACGCAGTATTTT. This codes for CASSFEGRGITDTQYF.

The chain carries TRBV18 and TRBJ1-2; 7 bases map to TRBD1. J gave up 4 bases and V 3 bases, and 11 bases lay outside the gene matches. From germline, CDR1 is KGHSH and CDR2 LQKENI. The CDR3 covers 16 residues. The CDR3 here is CASSPSKGQTGYGYTF. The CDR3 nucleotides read TGTGCCAGCTCACCTTCTAAGGGACAGACGGGCTATGGCTACACCTTC.